Listed here are 20 T cell receptor beta chains from one sample, sequenced in a study of blood T cell repertoires in COVID-19. Profiling relied on immunoSEQ multiplex PCR, and the TCRdb table lists in-frame clones only, not all of them. The sample includes around 270,000 clones, around nine tenths seen only once; the top ten take around 4.4%. The sample taken for sequencing was peripheral blood. Receptors originate from a man aged 40-49 years with acute or convalescent COVID-19.

The chain recombines TRBV5-1 with TRBJ2-3, with TRBD1 matching 9 bases. V gave up 4 bases and J gave up 4 bases; unmatched junction bases: 13. The CDR3 totals 17 residues. The germline gives CDR1 SGHRS, CDR2 YFSETQ. The CDR3 DNA reads as TGCGCCAGCAGCAGGGACAGGGATGTGGGTTGGGCAGATACGCAGTATTTT. This codes for CASSRDRDVGWADTQYF.

The V gene is TRBV30, the J gene TRBJ1-3; 7 bases map to TRBD1. The trim removed 2 bases at V and 0 bases at J, leaving 4 bases unmatched. The V gene's germline CDR1 is GTSNPN and CDR2 SVGIG (reference sequence). The CDR3 length is 15 residues. Written as DNA, the CDR3 is TGTGCCTGGAGTCGGGGACAGCTCTCTGGAAACACCATATATTTT. It specifies CAWSRGQLSGNTIYF.

The rearrangement links TRBV27 to TRBJ1-5; no clear D. The CDR3 sequence is 12 residues long. Germline CDR1 reads MNHEY; CDR2 reads SMNVEV (reference sequence). Trimming left V 3 bases short and J 3 bases short, with 3 bases between. CDR3 residues: CASSFYNQPQHF. The DNA for the CDR3 is TGTGCCAGCAGTTTCTACAATCAGCCCCAGCATTTT.

The V gene is TRBV11-2, the J gene TRBJ2-3; D uncertain. V was cut by 0 bases and J by 6 bases, with 4 bases left in between. From germline, CDR1 is SGHAT and CDR2 FQNNGV. The length of the CDR3 is 12 residues. The CDR3 DNA reads as TGTGCCAGCAGCTTAGAGCGGGATACGCAGTATTTT. Translating it yields CASSLERDTQYF.

V is TRBV5-4 and J is TRBJ2-7, with TRBD1 matching 7 bases. There are 13 residues in the CDR3. V shed 0 bases, J shed 9 bases, and the junction held 6 bases outside the gene matches. CDR1 and CDR2 from the germline V gene are SGHNT and YYREEE (reference sequence). Written as DNA, the CDR3 is TGTGCCAGCAGCTTGGAGGACAGGCCCCGGCAGTACTTC. Amino acid sequence: CASSLEDRPRQYF.

The chain uses TRBV6-5 and TRBJ2-1; tentatively, D is TRBD1 (6 bases). CDR3 length equals 14 residues. V lost 7 bases, J lost 8 bases, and 18 bases lay in between. Germline-derived CDR1 and CDR2 are MNHEY and SVGAGI. The CDR3 coding sequence is TGTGCCAGCACTTCGAGCCAGGGGACCGATGAGCAGTTCTTC. Translation: CASTSSQGTDEQFF.

The chain is built from TRBV5-1 and TRBJ1-2; D is unclear. Germline V gives CDR1 SGHRS, CDR2 YFSETQ. The V end lost 4 bases, the J end lost 8 bases, and 15 bases lay between the germline ends. The CDR3 length is 13 residues. This chain's CDR3 is CASSPTETYGYTF. The CDR3 coding sequence is TGCGCCAGCAGCCCAACGGAGACTTACGGCTACACCTTC.

The chain employs TRBV3-1 (or the pseudogene TRBV3-2) and TRBJ1-5; D possibly corresponds to TRBD1 (6 bases). From germline, CDR1 is LGHDT and CDR2 YNNKEL (reference sequence). The CDR3 spans 14 residues. Deletions cut 4 bases from V and 3 bases from J, with 10 bases between. The CDR3 region is CASSPGQINQPQHF. The CDR3 nucleotides read TGTGCCAGCAGCCCTGGACAGATCAATCAGCCCCAGCATTTT.

This rearrangement joins TRBV2 to TRBJ1-2; the match to TRBD1 covers 11 bases. CDR3 size: 13 residues. V was pared by 8 bases and J by 8 bases, with 7 bases of the junction left unmatched. The germline CDR1 and CDR2 sequences are SNHLY and FYNNEI. CDR3 sequence: CASVGQGVEGYTF. CDR3 in DNA: TGTGCCAGCGTGGGACAGGGGGTTGAGGGCTACACCTTC.

V gene TRBV6-1 combines with J gene TRBJ1-2; no clear D. Per germline, CDR1 MNHNS and CDR2 SASEGT. Trimming pared 2 bases from V and 2 bases from J, leaving 15 bases between. The CDR3 has 16 residues. The CDR3 DNA reads TGTGCCAGCAGTGAACGTGGTGGCAGAACCAACTATGGCTACACCTTC. This sequence encodes CASSERGGRTNYGYTF.

The V call is TRBV7-9, the J call TRBJ2-1, with D tentatively TRBD2 (5 bases). Germline V lookup: CDR1 SEHNR, CDR2 FQNEAQ (reference sequence). The CDR3 consists of 13 residues. V was pared by 6 bases and J by 7 bases, with 13 bases between. As DNA, the CDR3 is TGTGCCAGCAGTTTCTACGAGGGTAATGAGCAGTTCTTC. Translating it yields CASSFYEGNEQFF.

This chain joins TRBV12-5 and TRBJ2-7; D is possibly TRBD2 (6 bases). Trimming took 7 bases from V and 0 from J, leaving 16 bases between them. The CDR3 sequence is 15 residues long. The germline V gene encodes CDR1 LGHNT and CDR2 FRNRAP. CDR3 protein: CASAPLGGDSYEQYF. The CDR3 coding sequence is TGTGCTAGTGCCCCACTCGGGGGTGACTCCTACGAGCAGTACTTC.

The chain carries TRBV5-6 and TRBJ1-2; 8 bases agree with TRBD1. CDR3 size: 14 residues. Germline CDR1 is SGHDT and CDR2 is YYEEEE. Germline trimming cut 4 bases from V and 2 bases from J; bases unmatched to any gene: 4. Here the CDR3 reads CASSAGDRNYGYTF. For the CDR3, the DNA is TGTGCCAGCAGCGCGGGGGACAGGAACTATGGCTACACCTTC.

J is TRBJ2-3 and V is TRBV30; 7 nucleotides align to TRBD2. The CDR3 runs 14 residues. V lost 4 bases, J lost 4 bases, and 8 bases stayed unmatched. CDR1 and CDR2 from the germline V gene are GTSNPN and SVGIG (reference sequence). The CDR3 DNA sequence: TGTGCCTGGATCCCCCGGGGGGAGGCAGATACGCAGTATTTT. Its protein product is CAWIPRGEADTQYF.

The chain employs TRBV5-1 and TRBJ2-3, with 9 bases lining up with TRBD2. In germline, CDR1 is SGHRS, CDR2 YFSETQ. Trimming at V came to 5 bases and at J to 0 bases, leaving 10 bases not matched to a gene. The CDR3 length is 17 residues. In DNA form, the CDR3 reads TGCGCCAGCAGGCGTGATAGACTAGCGGCGAGCACAGATACGCAGTATTTT. Its protein is CASRRDRLAASTDTQYF. The entire variable domain, with the rest obtained from reference TRBV5-1 and TRBJ2-3, is as follows: KAGVTQTPRYLIKTRGQQVTLSCSPISGHRSVSWYQQTPGQGLQFLFEYFSETQRNKGNFPGRFSGRQFSNSRSEMNVSTLELGDSALYLCASRRDRLAASTDTQYFGPGTRLTVL.

The chain employs TRBV29-1 and TRBJ2-7, with 7 bases lining up with TRBD2. Germline trimming cut 2 bases from V and 0 bases from J; bases unmatched to any gene: 4. There are 14 residues in the CDR3. Germline CDR1 and CDR2: SQVTM and ANQGSEA. CDR3 DNA: TGCAGCGTTGAATCTGGGGGGGACTCCTACGAGCAGTACTTC. Its protein product is CSVESGGDSYEQYF.

This rearrangement joins TRBV5-8 to TRBJ1-2; the match to TRBD1 covers 7 bases. This CDR3 has 13 amino acids. J gave up 8 bases and V 2 bases, and 6 bases lay outside the gene matches. The germline V gene encodes CDR1 SGHTS and CDR2 YDEGEE. CDR3 sequence (DNA): TGTGCCAGCAGCTTAAAGGGGGCGAGGGGCTACACCTTC. Its protein product is CASSLKGARGYTF.

This clone was seen only once. The chain combines TRBV11-2 with TRBJ2-7, with a tentative D call TRBD1 (5 bases). The CDR3 runs 11 residues. V was trimmed by 5 bases and J by 4 bases, leaving 6 bases between them. The germline V gene encodes CDR1 SGHAT and CDR2 FQNNGV. CDR3 DNA sequence: TGTGCCAGCAGCGCAGGGTACGAGCAGTACTTC. Translation: CASSAGYEQYF.

The genes are TRBV5-1 and TRBJ1-2, with 8 bases matching TRBD1. The CDR3 sequence is 15 residues long. Trimming removed 0 bases from V and 6 bases from J; junction bases left unmatched: 7. Germline CDR1 reads SGHRS; CDR2 reads YFSETQ. The CDR3 spells CASSLEVTGAHGYTF. Written as DNA, the CDR3 is TGCGCCAGCAGCTTGGAGGTGACAGGGGCCCATGGCTACACCTTC. The full variable domain, with the rest looked up from reference TRBV5-1 and TRBJ1-2, is KAGVTQTPRYLIKTRGQQVTLSCSPISGHRSVSWYQQTPGQGLQFLFEYFSETQRNKGNFPGRFSGRQFSNSRSEMNVSTLELGDSALYLCASSLEVTGAHGYTFGSGTRLTVV.

V usage is TRBV19 and J usage is TRBJ1-2; possibly TRBD1 for D (6 bases). Germline V gene data show CDR1 as LNHDA and CDR2 as SQIVND (reference sequence). The CDR3 has 12 residues. Trimming removed 2 bases at V and 6 bases at J, with 7 bases between. Written as DNA, the CDR3 is TGTGCCAGTAGTATAACAGGGAATGGCTACACCTTC. This codes for CASSITGNGYTF.